The clone carrying this T cell receptor (beta chain) was counted only a few times. Its target is unknown. A quantitative 5'-RACE method, one with molecular barcodes, was used to make TCR beta libraries. TCRdb called the 5' RACE reads again in MiXCR, with one record for every CDR3 protein. The table lists about 840,000 distinct CDR3 sequences, 10% to 15% of them singletons. This specimen comes from a study of CD8 T cells in ankylosing spondylitis. Findings and limits, study-wide: Those disease-linked clones were CD8+; they were also relatively rare in peripheral blood. As reported, disease-linked clones showed significant enrichment in matched ankylosing spondylitis synovial fluid. Earlier reports found some motif variants in synovial fluid and blood in reactive arthritis. A motif of seven or eight highly homologous TCR beta variants was seen as apparently characteristic of ankylosing spondylitis blood.

Deletions cut 2 bases from V and 8 bases from J, with 15 bases between. Germline V lookup: CDR1 SGHTA, CDR2 FQGNSA. The CDR3 sequence is 14 residues long. Material: blood, either unsorted or a sorted T cell fraction (not recorded which). The sequence derives from a male donor with ankylosing spondylitis. V and J are TRBV7-2 and TRBJ1-1; no firm D call. The CDR3 here is CASSLSGMAPEAFF. CDR3 in DNA: TGTGCCAGCAGCTTATCAGGTATGGCACCAGAAGCTTTCTTT.